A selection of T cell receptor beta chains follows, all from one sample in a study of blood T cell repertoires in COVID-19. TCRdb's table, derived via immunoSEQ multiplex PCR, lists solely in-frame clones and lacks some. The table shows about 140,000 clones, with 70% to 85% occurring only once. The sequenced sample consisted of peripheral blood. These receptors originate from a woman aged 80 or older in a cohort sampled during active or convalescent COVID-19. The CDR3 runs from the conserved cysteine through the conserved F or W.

CDR3 protein: CATRRDTGSGANVLTF
J gene: TRBJ2-6
V gene: TRBV15
CDR3 length: 16

CDR3 protein: CATRGLGAATNEKLFF
J gene: TRBJ1-4
V gene: TRBV15
CDR3 length: 16

CDR3 protein: CASSRTDRDSPLHF
J gene: TRBJ1-6
V gene: TRBV11-2
CDR3 length: 14

CDR3 protein: CASSRLGTGEKLFF
J gene: TRBJ1-4
V gene: TRBV7-9
CDR3 length: 14

CDR3 protein: CASSIAATGPYGYTF
J gene: TRBJ1-2
V gene: TRBV19
CDR3 length: 15

CDR3 protein: CASSAGRHRDYGYPQYF
J gene: TRBJ2-3
V gene: TRBV7-8
CDR3 length: 17

CDR3 protein: CASSPRNTGETQYF
J gene: TRBJ2-5
V gene: TRBV5-1
CDR3 length: 14

CDR3 protein: CASSYSSRVNTEAFF
J gene: TRBJ1-1
V gene: TRBV6-5
CDR3 length: 15

CDR3 protein: CASSPDRTSGNTIYF
J gene: TRBJ1-3
V gene: TRBV18
CDR3 length: 15

CDR3 protein: CASSPPQDRNIQYF
J gene: TRBJ2-4
V gene: TRBV18
CDR3 length: 14